This is a list of T cell receptor beta chains from one sample in a study of CD8+CD57+ T cells in acquired aplastic anemia. MiXCR, applied by TCRdb to the reads, yields one record per CDR3 protein. The data show a few hundred thousand distinct CDR3 sequences, with roughly 50% seen just once and approximately 8.2% held by the top ten. The sample consisted of sorted CD4+, CD8+, or CD8+CD57+ T cells (not recorded which) from PBMCs. These receptors came from a human donor with severe aplastic anemia or a healthy control (not recorded which). The CDR3 runs from the conserved cysteine through the conserved F or W. The D gene is left open where the match is weak. The listing skips clone size in some rows; elsewhere it reads once, few, many or a size class.

cdr3_length j_call d_call clone_size v_call cdr3_aa cdr3_nt
14 TRBJ2-5 TRBD1 . TRBV20-1 CSAVDRDRGETQYF TGCAGTGCTGTTGACCGGGACAGGGGAGAGACCCAGTACTTC
12 TRBJ2-5 . . TRBV20-1 CSAWGAGETQYF TGCAGTGCCTGGGGGGCTGGAGAGACCCAGTACTTC
13 TRBJ1-5 TRBD1 . TRBV7-2 CASSIDRVQPQHF TGTGCCAGCAGCATCGACAGGGTTCAGCCCCAGCATTTT
15 TRBJ1-6 . . TRBV6-5 CASSYSTGINSPLHF TGTGCCAGCAGTTACTCAACAGGGATCAATTCACCCCTCCACTTT
14 TRBJ2-7 TRBD2 . TRBV7-8 CASRDTSGRAQLYF TGTGCCAGCAGAGACACTAGCGGGAGGGCTCAGTTGTACTTC
12 TRBJ1-1 . . TRBV29-1 CSVGRGNTEAFF TGCAGCGTTGGACGGGGGAACACTGAAGCTTTCTTT
17 TRBJ2-3 TRBD2 many TRBV24-1 CATSDSRLAGATDTQYF TGTGCCACCAGTGATTCTAGACTAGCGGGGGCCACAGATACGCAGTATTTT
16 TRBJ1-1 TRBD1 many TRBV7-9 CASSQPLDRVNTEAFF TGTGCCAGCAGCCAGCCCTTGGACAGGGTGAACACTGAAGCTTTCTTT
12 TRBJ1-2 . . TRBV9 CASSSGAGGYTF TGTGCCAGCAGTTCCGGGGCGGGTGGCTACACCTTC
16 TRBJ1-3 . many TRBV6-5 CASSYRQAVSGNTIYF TGTGCCAGCAGTTACCGACAGGCAGTTTCTGGAAACACCATATATTTT
15 TRBJ2-5 . many TRBV7-8 CASKLLGGSQETQYF TGTGCGAGTAAACTCTTAGGGGGATCCCAAGAGACCCAGTACTTC
15 TRBJ1-3 . . TRBV2 CASSGAAEAGNTIYF TGTGCCAGCAGTGGGGCGGCCGAGGCTGGAAACACCATATATTTT
12 TRBJ2-3 . . TRBV5-1 CASRPRGDTQYF TGCGCCAGCAGACCTCGGGGCGATACGCAGTATTTT
14 TRBJ2-3 TRBD2 many TRBV19 CASRPGGTTDTQYF TGTGCCTCCCGCCCGGGGGGTACAACAGATACGCAGTATTTT
14 TRBJ1-5 . few TRBV7-2 CASSSGVSNQPQHF TGTGCCAGCAGCTCTGGGGTTAGCAATCAGCCCCAGCATTTT
13 TRBJ2-3 . . TRBV7-6 CASSFGSADTQYF TGTGCCAGCAGCTTCGGTAGTGCAGATACGCAGTATTTT
13 TRBJ2-1 . many TRBV7-9 CASSPRGNNEQFF TGTGCCAGCAGCCCAAGGGGTAACAATGAGCAGTTCTTC
15 TRBJ2-7 TRBD2 . TRBV2 CASRTSGGYPYEQYF TGTGCCAGCAGGACTAGCGGGGGATACCCCTACGAGCAGTACTTC
12 TRBJ2-7 . . TRBV2 CASSLLVYEQYF TGTGCCAGCAGCTTATTGGTCTACGAGCAGTACTTC
16 TRBJ2-2 . once TRBV5-1 CASSLAAGLGTGELFF TGCGCCAGCAGCTTGGCCGCGGGTTTGGGCACCGGGGAGCTGTTTTTT
14 TRBJ2-7 TRBD1 . TRBV7-6 CASSLFGTGNEQYF TGTGCCAGCAGCTTATTTGGGACAGGGAACGAGCAGTACTTC
15 TRBJ2-3 . many TRBV11-2 CASSVGWDAADTQYF TGTGCCAGCAGCGTCGGGTGGGATGCAGCCGATACGCAGTATTTT
12 TRBJ1-2 . . TRBV15 CATSRDDSGYTF TGTGCCACCAGCAGAGATGACTCCGGCTACACCTTC
10 TRBJ1-2 . few TRBV2 CATLDYGYTF TGTGCCACCCTTGACTATGGCTACACCTTC
17 TRBJ1-5 TRBD1 once TRBV24-1 CATSDSGQGVIDQPQHF TGTGCCACCAGTGATTCAGGACAGGGAGTAATAGATCAGCCCCAGCATTTT
15 TRBJ2-5 TRBD1 . TRBV10-3 CASKPGQAHQETQYF TGTGCCAGCAAACCGGGACAGGCCCACCAAGAGACCCAGTACTTC
13 TRBJ2-4 . many TRBV7-2 CASSYDGKNIQYF TGTGCCAGCAGCTATGACGGTAAAAACATTCAGTACTTC
15 TRBJ1-5 . . TRBV20-1 CSARDRPIGGETQHF TGCAGTGCTAGAGATCGGCCTATCGGGGGGGAGACGCAGCATTTT
16 TRBJ1-6 . . TRBV25-1 CASSEFLTDTGSPLHF TGTGCCAGCAGTGAATTTTTGACAGATACGGGTTCACCCCTCCACTTT
14 TRBJ1-6 TRBD1 . TRBV20-1 CSAHGQGAKSPLHF TGCAGTGCTCATGGACAGGGGGCAAAGTCACCCCTCCACTTT
23 TRBJ1-5 . . TRBV15 CATSRAPETEAFFGQGSNQPQHF .
16 TRBJ2-3 TRBD2 . TRBV20-1 CSARRPAAGISDTQYF TGCAGTGCCCGCCGCCCGGCAGCGGGGATTTCAGATACGCAGTATTTT
16 TRBJ2-1 TRBD2 many TRBV6-5 CASSTLRGGKYNEQFF TGTGCCAGCAGCACTTTACGGGGGGGCAAATACAATGAGCAGTTCTTC
14 TRBJ1-1 . . TRBV2 CASSEVGEVHEAFF TGTGCCAGCAGTGAAGTAGGGGAGGTCCACGAAGCTTTCTTT
12 TRBJ1-2 . . TRBV20-1 CSARQGGHGYTF TGCAGTGCTAGACAGGGAGGGCATGGCTACACCTTC
15 TRBJ2-7 . . TRBV19 CASSTQGQRTYEQYF TGTGCCAGTAGTACTCAGGGTCAGAGGACCTACGAGCAGTACTTC
15 TRBJ1-5 . once TRBV19 CASQGEGLSNQPQHF TGTGCCAGTCAGGGAGAGGGACTTAGCAATCAGCCCCAGCATTTT
13 TRBJ1-1 . . TRBV2 CASKRLSNIEAFF TGTGCCAGCAAGAGGTTATCGAACATTGAAGCTTTCTTT
14 TRBJ2-5 . . TRBV7-8 CASSLVESAGTQYF TGTGCCAGCAGCTTGGTAGAGTCGGCGGGAACCCAGTACTTC
13 TRBJ2-3 . many TRBV12-3/TRBV12-4 CATSRESTDTQYF TGTGCCACCTCTAGAGAAAGCACAGATACGCAGTATTTT
16 TRBJ2-2 . many TRBV5-1 CASSLADGIGTGELFF TGCGCCAGCAGCTTGGCCGACGGGATCGGCACCGGGGAGCTGTTTTTT
18 TRBJ2-5 TRBD1 few TRBV20-1 CSARVPARRQGPKETQYF TGCAGTGCTAGAGTCCCAGCCCGTAGACAGGGGCCGAAAGAGACCCAGTACTTC
14 TRBJ2-1 . . TRBV15 CATSIRASYNEQFF TGTGCCACCAGCATTCGGGCCTCCTACAATGAGCAGTTCTTC
13 TRBJ2-7 . . TRBV2 CASSGVGDYEQYF TGTGCCAGCAGTGGTGTGGGGGACTACGAGCAGTACTTC
15 TRBJ2-7 TRBD1 . TRBV2 CASSSAGTGGYEQYF TGTGCCAGCAGTTCTGCCGGGACAGGGGGCTACGAGCAGTACTTC
15 TRBJ1-2 TRBD1 . TRBV10-2 CASGDRGPPNYGYTF TGCGCCAGCGGGGACAGGGGACCCCCTAACTATGGCTACACCTTC
16 TRBJ1-3 . . TRBV11-2 CASNSAQAGYGNTIYF TGTGCCAGCAACTCTGCCCAAGCGGGGTATGGAAACACCATATATTTT
13 TRBJ2-5 . few TRBV7-6 CASSSPMEGTQYF TGTGCCAGCAGCTCCCCGATGGAAGGGACCCAGTACTTC
15 TRBJ1-6 . . TRBV19 CASSHGTGYNSPLHF TGTGCCAGTAGTCATGGGACGGGCTATAATTCACCCCTCCACTTT